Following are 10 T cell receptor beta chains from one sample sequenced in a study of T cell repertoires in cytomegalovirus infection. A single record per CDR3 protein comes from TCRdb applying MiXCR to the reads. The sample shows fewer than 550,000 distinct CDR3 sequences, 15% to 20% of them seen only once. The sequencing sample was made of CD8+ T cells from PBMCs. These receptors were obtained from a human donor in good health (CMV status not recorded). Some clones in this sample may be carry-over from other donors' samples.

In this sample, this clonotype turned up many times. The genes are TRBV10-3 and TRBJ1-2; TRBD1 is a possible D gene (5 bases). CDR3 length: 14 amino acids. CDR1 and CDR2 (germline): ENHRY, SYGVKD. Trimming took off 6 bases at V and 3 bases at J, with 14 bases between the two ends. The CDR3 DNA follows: TGTGCCATCAGCGAGGAGGCAGGGCACTATGGCTACACCTTC. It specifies CAISEEAGHYGYTF.

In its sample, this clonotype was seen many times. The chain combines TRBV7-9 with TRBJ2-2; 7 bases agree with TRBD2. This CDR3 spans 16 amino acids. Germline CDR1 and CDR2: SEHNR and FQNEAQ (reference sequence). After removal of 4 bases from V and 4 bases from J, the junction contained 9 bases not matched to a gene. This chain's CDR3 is CASSSVAGWGTGELFF. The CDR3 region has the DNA TGTGCCAGCAGCTCTGTAGCGGGCTGGGGCACCGGGGAGCTGTTTTTT.

Written as DNA, the CDR3 is TGTGCCAGCAGCCGCGACAGCCAGGGGACCCAGTACTTC. Translating gives CASSRDSQGTQYF. The chain combines TRBV7-3 with TRBJ2-5; weak D call: TRBD1 (5 bases). CDR1 is SGHTA, CDR2 FQGTGA, per germline. The CDR3 totals 13 residues. Trimming left V 5 bases short and J 7 bases short, with 14 bases between. Complete variable domain (other parts from reference TRBV7-3 and TRBJ2-5): GAGVSQTPSNKVTEKGKYVELRCDPISGHTALYWYRQSLGQGPEFLIYFQGTGAADDSGLPNDRFFAVRPEGSVSTLKIQRTERGDSAVYLCASSRDSQGTQYFGPGTRLLVL.

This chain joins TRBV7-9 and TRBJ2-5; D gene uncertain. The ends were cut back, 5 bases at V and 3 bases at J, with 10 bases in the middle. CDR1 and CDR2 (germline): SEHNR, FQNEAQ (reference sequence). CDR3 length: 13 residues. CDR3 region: CASSAYPEETQYF. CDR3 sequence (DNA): TGTGCCAGCAGCGCATACCCGGAAGAGACCCAGTACTTC.

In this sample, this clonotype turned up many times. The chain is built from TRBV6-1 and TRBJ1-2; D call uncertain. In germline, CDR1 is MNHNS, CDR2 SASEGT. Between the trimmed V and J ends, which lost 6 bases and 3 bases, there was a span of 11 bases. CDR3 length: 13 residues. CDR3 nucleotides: TGTGCCAGCAGCGGATATGAGGACTATGGCTACACCTTC. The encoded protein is CASSGYEDYGYTF.

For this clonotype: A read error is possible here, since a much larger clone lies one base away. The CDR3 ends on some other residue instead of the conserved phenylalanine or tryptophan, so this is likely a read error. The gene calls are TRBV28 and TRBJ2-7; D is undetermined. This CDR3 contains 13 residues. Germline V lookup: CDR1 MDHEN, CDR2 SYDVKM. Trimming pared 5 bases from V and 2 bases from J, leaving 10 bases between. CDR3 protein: CASSPTETYEQYY. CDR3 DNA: TGTGCCAGCAGTCCAACGGAAACCTACGAGCAGTACTAC.

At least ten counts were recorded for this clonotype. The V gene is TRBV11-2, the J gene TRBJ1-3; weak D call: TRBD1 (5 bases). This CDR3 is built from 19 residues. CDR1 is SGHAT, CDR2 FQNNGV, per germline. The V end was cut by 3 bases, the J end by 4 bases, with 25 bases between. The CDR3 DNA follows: TGTGCCAGCAGCTTTAAGCCCGGTCGGGCGAGCGAGGGGGGAAACACCATATATTTT. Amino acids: CASSFKPGRASEGGNTIYF. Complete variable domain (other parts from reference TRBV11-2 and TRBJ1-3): EAGVAQSPRYKIIEKRQSVAFWCNPISGHATLYWYQQILGQGPKLLIQFQNNGVVDDSQLPKDRFSAERLKGVDSTLKIQPAKLEDSAVYLCASSFKPGRASEGGNTIYFGEGSWLTVV.

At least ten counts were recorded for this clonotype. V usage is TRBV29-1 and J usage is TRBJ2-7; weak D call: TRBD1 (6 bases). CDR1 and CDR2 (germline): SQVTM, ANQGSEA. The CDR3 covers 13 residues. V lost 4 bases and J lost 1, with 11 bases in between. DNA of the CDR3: TGCAGCGTTGCCACCGGGACATCCTACGAGCAGTACTTC. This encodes CSVATGTSYEQYF.

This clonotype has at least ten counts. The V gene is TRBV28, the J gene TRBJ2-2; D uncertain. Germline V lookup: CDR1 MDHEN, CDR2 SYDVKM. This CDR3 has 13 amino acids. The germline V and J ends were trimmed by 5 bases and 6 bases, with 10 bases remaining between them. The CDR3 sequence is CASSPPEAGELFF. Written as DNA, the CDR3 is TGTGCCAGCAGTCCGCCAGAGGCCGGGGAGCTGTTTTTT.

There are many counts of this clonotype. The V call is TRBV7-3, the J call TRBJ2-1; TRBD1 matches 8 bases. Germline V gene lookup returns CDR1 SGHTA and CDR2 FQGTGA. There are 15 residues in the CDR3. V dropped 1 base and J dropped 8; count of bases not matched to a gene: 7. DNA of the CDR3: TGTGCCAGCAGCTTAAGACAGGGGCGGCACGATGAGCAGTTCTTC. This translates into CASSLRQGRHDEQFF.